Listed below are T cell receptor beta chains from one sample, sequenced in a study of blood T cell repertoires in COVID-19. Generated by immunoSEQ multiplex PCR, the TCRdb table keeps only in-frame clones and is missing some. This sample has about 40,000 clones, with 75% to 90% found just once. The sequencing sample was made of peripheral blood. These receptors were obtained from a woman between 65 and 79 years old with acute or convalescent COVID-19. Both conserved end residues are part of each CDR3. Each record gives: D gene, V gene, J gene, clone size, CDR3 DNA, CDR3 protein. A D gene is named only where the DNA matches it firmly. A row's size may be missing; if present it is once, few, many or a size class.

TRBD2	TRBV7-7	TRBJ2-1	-	TGTGCCAGCAGCTTAGGACTAGCGGGGGTTCATGAGCAGTTCTTC	CASSLGLAGVHEQFF
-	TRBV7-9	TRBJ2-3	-	TGTGCCAGCAGCTTCTACACAGATACGCAGTATTTT	CASSFYTDTQYF
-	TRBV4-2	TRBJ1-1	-	TGTGCCAGCAGCCAAGAAGGCCGACGGGGGACTGAAGCTTTCTTT	CASSQEGRRGTEAFF
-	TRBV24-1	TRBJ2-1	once	TGTGCCACCAGTGATTTCGGACTTAACACCAACAATGAGCAGTTCTTC	CATSDFGLNTNNEQFF
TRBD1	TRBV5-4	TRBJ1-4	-	TGTGCCAGCAGCGAGCGACAGGGAGAGGATGAAAAACTGTTTTTT	CASSERQGEDEKLFF
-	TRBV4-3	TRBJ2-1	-	TGCGCCAGCAGCCAAGATCAGGGAAATTTCGAGCAGTTCTTC	CASSQDQGNFEQFF
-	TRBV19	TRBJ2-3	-	TGTGCCAGTAGTATAACCTCGCGGGCAGATACGCAGTATTTT	CASSITSRADTQYF
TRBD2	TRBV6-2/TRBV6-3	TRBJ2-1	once	TGTGCCAGCAGTTCACGACTAGCGACGAAGAATGAGCAGTTCTTC	CASSSRLATKNEQFF
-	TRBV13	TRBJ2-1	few	TGTGCCAGCAGCTTAGGACTAAACAATGAGCAGTTCTTC	CASSLGLNNEQFF
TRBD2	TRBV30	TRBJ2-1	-	TGTGCCTGGAGTGTAGCGGGAGGTGAGCAGTTCTTC	CAWSVAGGEQFF
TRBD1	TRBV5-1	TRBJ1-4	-	TGCGCCAGCAGCTTGGCACGGACAGGGGGAGAAAAACTGTTTTTT	CASSLARTGGEKLFF
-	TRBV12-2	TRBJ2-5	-	TGTGCAAGTCGCCTCTTCCGGGAGGGCCAAGAGACCCAGTACTTC	CASRLFREGQETQYF
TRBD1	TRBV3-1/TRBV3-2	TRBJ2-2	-	TGTGCCAGCAGCCGTCCGAATTCGGGACAGGGGAGCACCGGGGAGCTGTTTTTT	CASSRPNSGQGSTGELFF
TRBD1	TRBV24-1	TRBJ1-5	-	TGTGCCACCAGTGGGACAGGGGGGAATCAGCCCCAGCATTTT	CATSGTGGNQPQHF
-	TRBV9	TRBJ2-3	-	TGTGCCAGCCGAAGGGGGAACTCAAACACAGATACGCAGTATTTT	CASRRGNSNTDTQYF
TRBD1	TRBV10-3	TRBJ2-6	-	TGTGCCATCAGTGGACTAGGGGACAGGGTTTCCTCTGGGGCCAACGTCCTGACTTTC	CAISGLGDRVSSGANVLTF
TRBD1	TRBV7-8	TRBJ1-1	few	TGTGCCAGCAGCCCTCAGGGGGCAGCGAACACTGAAGCTTTCTTT	CASSPQGAANTEAFF
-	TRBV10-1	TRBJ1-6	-	TGCGCCAGCAGTGTGTACAGGGCGAACAATTCACCCCTCCACTTT	CASSVYRANNSPLHF